The rows below give T cell receptor beta chains drawn from one sample of a study of regulatory and conventional T cells in RAG deficiency. The protocol was immunoSEQ multiplex PCR, while the TCRdb copy is restricted to in-frame clones and leaves out a portion. The sample contains some 28,000 clones, 75% to 95% of which appear only once. These data were likewise used in another study, on regulatory T cells.

The material sequenced was Tregs sorted from blood. The origin of the receptors is a human donor in good health. Each CDR3 is given with its conserved first and last residue. Fields, in order: V gene, clone size, D gene, J gene, CDR3 DNA, CDR3 protein. A D gene is named only where the DNA matches it firmly. Size is omitted from some rows. Given values are once, few, many or a class for expanded clones.

v_call: TRBV5-1
clone_size: NA
d_call: TRBD2
j_call: TRBJ2-5
cdr3_nt: TGCGCCAGCAGCCAACTGACTAGCGGGGGGGCCGGGGAGACCCAGTACTTC
cdr3_aa: CASSQLTSGGAGETQYF

v_call: TRBV18
clone_size: NA
d_call: NA
j_call: TRBJ2-7
cdr3_nt: TGTGCCAGCTCACCCGAGGTGTTCTACGAGCAGTACTTC
cdr3_aa: CASSPEVFYEQYF

v_call: TRBV7-9
clone_size: NA
d_call: TRBD1
j_call: TRBJ1-5
cdr3_nt: TGTGCCAGCAGCTGGACCCCCTGGACAGGGGATGAGGGCAATCAGCCCCAGCATTTT
cdr3_aa: CASSWTPWTGDEGNQPQHF

v_call: TRBV29-1
clone_size: NA
d_call: NA
j_call: TRBJ2-1
cdr3_nt: TGCAGCGTTGTGTCAGGGTTACGCGAGCAGTTCTTC
cdr3_aa: CSVVSGLREQFF

v_call: TRBV18
clone_size: once
d_call: TRBD1
j_call: TRBJ2-7
cdr3_nt: TGTGCCAGCTCACTTTGGGACAGGGGGCGCGAGCAGTACTTC
cdr3_aa: CASSLWDRGREQYF

v_call: TRBV5-6
clone_size: NA
d_call: NA
j_call: TRBJ1-2
cdr3_nt: TGTGCCAGCACCCATTTGAACAGGGTTGGCTATGGCTACACCTTC
cdr3_aa: CASTHLNRVGYGYTF

v_call: TRBV27
clone_size: NA
d_call: TRBD2
j_call: TRBJ2-3
cdr3_nt: TGTGCCAGCAGTTTGAGGCGGGGGGTAGCAGATACGCAGTATTTT
cdr3_aa: CASSLRRGVADTQYF

v_call: TRBV7-3
clone_size: NA
d_call: NA
j_call: TRBJ1-1
cdr3_nt: TGTGCCAGCAGCCCCGGGGGGGACACTGAAGCTTTCTTT
cdr3_aa: CASSPGGDTEAFF

v_call: TRBV28
clone_size: NA
d_call: NA
j_call: TRBJ2-5
cdr3_nt: TGTGCCAGCAGTTTCTTTCTTGGTGCACGAGAGACCCAGTACTTC
cdr3_aa: CASSFFLGARETQYF

v_call: TRBV2
clone_size: once
d_call: TRBD1
j_call: TRBJ1-6
cdr3_nt: TGTGCCAGCAGAGGAGGACAGGGTGTGAATTCACCCCTCCACTTT
cdr3_aa: CASRGGQGVNSPLHF

v_call: TRBV30
clone_size: NA
d_call: TRBD2
j_call: TRBJ2-3
cdr3_nt: TGTGCCTCGAAGCGGGGGGGAAGCACAGATACGCAGTATTTT
cdr3_aa: CASKRGGSTDTQYF

v_call: TRBV28
clone_size: once
d_call: NA
j_call: TRBJ1-6
cdr3_nt: TGTGCCAGCAGACCATCTGGACCGAATAATTCACCCCTCCACTTT
cdr3_aa: CASRPSGPNNSPLHF

v_call: TRBV19
clone_size: NA
d_call: TRBD1
j_call: TRBJ2-7
cdr3_nt: TGTGCCACCCGAAGGGCCGGACAGGGGTCCTACGAGCAGTACTTC
cdr3_aa: CATRRAGQGSYEQYF

v_call: TRBV28
clone_size: NA
d_call: NA
j_call: TRBJ1-3
cdr3_nt: TGTGCCAGCAGTTTATATACGGGTTACACCATATATTTT
cdr3_aa: CASSLYTGYTIYF

v_call: TRBV7-9
clone_size: NA
d_call: NA
j_call: TRBJ1-1
cdr3_nt: TGTGCCAGCAGCTTAGCGCACAGCACTGAAGCTTTCTTT
cdr3_aa: CASSLAHSTEAFF

v_call: TRBV5-1
clone_size: NA
d_call: TRBD2
j_call: TRBJ2-5
cdr3_nt: TGCGCCAGCAGCTTGGATCTTCCGGGACTAGCGGGGGGCTTCCAACAAGAGACCCAGTACTTC
cdr3_aa: CASSLDLPGLAGGFQQETQYF

v_call: TRBV5-6
clone_size: NA
d_call: NA
j_call: TRBJ1-3
cdr3_nt: TGTGCCAGCAGCTTGGTAGGGACACATCTCTCTGGAAACACCATATATTTT
cdr3_aa: CASSLVGTHLSGNTIYF

v_call: TRBV11-3
clone_size: NA
d_call: NA
j_call: TRBJ1-1
cdr3_nt: TGTGCCAGCAGTGCAAAGAACACTGAAGCTTTCTTT
cdr3_aa: CASSAKNTEAFF

v_call: TRBV7-9
clone_size: NA
d_call: NA
j_call: TRBJ1-1
cdr3_nt: TGTGCCAGCAGCTTAGTTAGGAACACTGAAGCTTTCTTT
cdr3_aa: CASSLVRNTEAFF

v_call: TRBV6-5
clone_size: NA
d_call: TRBD1
j_call: TRBJ1-6
cdr3_nt: TGTGCCAGCAGTGGGGACAGGGTTAATTCACCCCTCCACTTT
cdr3_aa: CASSGDRVNSPLHF

v_call: TRBV28
clone_size: once
d_call: NA
j_call: TRBJ1-5
cdr3_nt: TGTGCCAGCACCCCCCCGGGAGGGTATCAGCCCCAGCATTTT
cdr3_aa: CASTPPGGYQPQHF

v_call: TRBV2
clone_size: NA
d_call: TRBD1
j_call: TRBJ1-5
cdr3_nt: TGTGCCAGCAGGCAGGGACAGGGGGGTTACTTTAGCAATCAGCCCCAGCATTTT
cdr3_aa: CASRQGQGGYFSNQPQHF

v_call: TRBV6-5
clone_size: NA
d_call: TRBD1
j_call: TRBJ1-1
cdr3_nt: TGTGCCAGCAGTTACTCAGGGGGCAAAACTGAAGCTTTCTTT
cdr3_aa: CASSYSGGKTEAFF

v_call: TRBV6-5
clone_size: NA
d_call: NA
j_call: TRBJ1-6
cdr3_nt: TGTGCCAGCAGTTACTCGACGGGCTTTAATTCACCCCTCCACTTT
cdr3_aa: CASSYSTGFNSPLHF

v_call: TRBV7-6
clone_size: NA
d_call: NA
j_call: TRBJ2-5
cdr3_nt: TGTGCCAGCAGCTCACTCGAAGCAGACAGGCGCCAAGAGACCCAGTACTTC
cdr3_aa: CASSSLEADRRQETQYF

v_call: TRBV5-4
clone_size: NA
d_call: NA
j_call: TRBJ2-3
cdr3_nt: TGTGCCAGCAGCTCAACCCTTAGCGGAGCAGATACGCAGTATTTT
cdr3_aa: CASSSTLSGADTQYF

v_call: TRBV10-1
clone_size: NA
d_call: TRBD1
j_call: TRBJ2-7
cdr3_nt: TGCGCCAGCAGTGCCACAGGGGGCTTTGGGCAGTACTTC
cdr3_aa: CASSATGGFGQYF

v_call: TRBV5-1
clone_size: NA
d_call: NA
j_call: TRBJ2-2
cdr3_nt: TGCGCCAGCAGCTTGGGGGGGACTGGCACCGGGGAGCTGTTTTTT
cdr3_aa: CASSLGGTGTGELFF

v_call: TRBV7-6
clone_size: NA
d_call: TRBD2
j_call: TRBJ2-6
cdr3_nt: TGTGCCGGCGGGGGGGGTTTGGCCAACGTCCTGACTTTC
cdr3_aa: CAGGGGLANVLTF

v_call: TRBV11-1
clone_size: NA
d_call: NA
j_call: TRBJ1-2
cdr3_nt: TGTGCCAGCAGCCCCGGGATGGCGCCAACCTATGGCTACACCTTC
cdr3_aa: CASSPGMAPTYGYTF

v_call: TRBV11-2
clone_size: few
d_call: NA
j_call: TRBJ2-3
cdr3_nt: TGTGCCAGCAGCTTAGATCGTGGCGGTACGCAGTATTTT
cdr3_aa: CASSLDRGGTQYF

v_call: TRBV7-8
clone_size: NA
d_call: NA
j_call: TRBJ2-5
cdr3_nt: TGTGCCAGCAGCTCGCCGGGTCCCCCGAAGACCCAGTACTTC
cdr3_aa: CASSSPGPPKTQYF

v_call: TRBV12-5
clone_size: NA
d_call: NA
j_call: TRBJ2-5
cdr3_nt: TGTGCTAGTGGTTTGGTACCCGTCGTAGGCGTGGTGGAGACCCAGTACTTC
cdr3_aa: CASGLVPVVGVVETQYF

v_call: TRBV11-3
clone_size: NA
d_call: TRBD2
j_call: TRBJ2-5
cdr3_nt: TGTGCCAGCAGCTCTGGGACTAGCGGGGGGAGCAAGACCCAGTACTTC
cdr3_aa: CASSSGTSGGSKTQYF

v_call: TRBV5-1
clone_size: NA
d_call: TRBD2
j_call: TRBJ2-3
cdr3_nt: TGCGCCAGCAGCTTGGGACTAGCCCTAGATACGCAGTATTTT
cdr3_aa: CASSLGLALDTQYF

v_call: TRBV7-2
clone_size: NA
d_call: NA
j_call: TRBJ2-1
cdr3_nt: TGTGCCAGCAGCTTTAGCGGTTGGTACGAGCAGTTCTTC
cdr3_aa: CASSFSGWYEQFF

v_call: TRBV7-9
clone_size: NA
d_call: NA
j_call: TRBJ1-4
cdr3_nt: TGTGCCAGCAGCCCGCCACGGAGCGGCGGTACCGGAAAACTGTTTTTT
cdr3_aa: CASSPPRSGGTGKLFF

v_call: TRBV25-1
clone_size: NA
d_call: TRBD1
j_call: TRBJ2-7
cdr3_nt: TGTGCCAGCAGTGACCCCGCGACAGGGGTCTACGAGCAGTACTTC
cdr3_aa: CASSDPATGVYEQYF

v_call: TRBV5-1
clone_size: once
d_call: TRBD1
j_call: TRBJ1-2
cdr3_nt: TGCGCCAGCAGCGAACCGAGGGGGCCTACGGATGGCTACACCTTC
cdr3_aa: CASSEPRGPTDGYTF

v_call: TRBV25-1
clone_size: NA
d_call: TRBD1
j_call: TRBJ1-1
cdr3_nt: TGTGCCAGCAGTGAATGGGTAGGGGGCAACACTGAAGCTTTCTTT
cdr3_aa: CASSEWVGGNTEAFF

v_call: TRBV13
clone_size: NA
d_call: TRBD1
j_call: TRBJ2-5
cdr3_nt: TGTGCCAGCCAACAGGGGTGGGGGCAAGAGACCCAGTACTTC
cdr3_aa: CASQQGWGQETQYF

v_call: TRBV5-1
clone_size: NA
d_call: TRBD1
j_call: TRBJ1-5
cdr3_nt: TGCGCCAGCAGCCCGGGACAGGGATCATTTGGGGATCAGCCCCAGCATTTT
cdr3_aa: CASSPGQGSFGDQPQHF

v_call: TRBV10-3
clone_size: NA
d_call: TRBD2
j_call: TRBJ2-3
cdr3_nt: TGTGCCATCGAAATAGCGGGGGCCGATACGCAGTATTTT
cdr3_aa: CAIEIAGADTQYF

v_call: TRBV5-4
clone_size: NA
d_call: NA
j_call: TRBJ1-1
cdr3_nt: TGTGCCAGCAGCTTGGGTTTTAACACTGAAGCTTTCTTT
cdr3_aa: CASSLGFNTEAFF

v_call: TRBV7-9
clone_size: NA
d_call: NA
j_call: TRBJ2-7
cdr3_nt: TGTGCCAGCAGCTTAGGATCGGCAGGGTGGGACGAGCAGTACTTC
cdr3_aa: CASSLGSAGWDEQYF

v_call: TRBV6-1
clone_size: once
d_call: NA
j_call: TRBJ2-7
cdr3_nt: TGTGCCAGCAGCATAGACTTACGATCCTACGAGCAGTACTTC
cdr3_aa: CASSIDLRSYEQYF

v_call: TRBV19
clone_size: once
d_call: NA
j_call: TRBJ2-7
cdr3_nt: TGTGCCAGTAGTATTAACGGACGGACCTACGAGCAGTACTTC
cdr3_aa: CASSINGRTYEQYF

v_call: TRBV18
clone_size: NA
d_call: NA
j_call: TRBJ2-4
cdr3_nt: TGTGCCAGCTCACCAAGAGCTGATTTCGCCAAAAACATTCAGTACTTC
cdr3_aa: CASSPRADFAKNIQYF

v_call: TRBV5-1
clone_size: once
d_call: NA
j_call: TRBJ2-7
cdr3_nt: TGCGCCAGCAGCTTGAACAGGGCAGACGAGCAGTACTTC
cdr3_aa: CASSLNRADEQYF

v_call: TRBV7-9
clone_size: NA
d_call: NA
j_call: TRBJ1-1
cdr3_nt: TGTGCCAGCAGCTTAGCGCGGGTGTTTGTTAACACTGAAGCTTTCTTT
cdr3_aa: CASSLARVFVNTEAFF

v_call: TRBV6-6
clone_size: NA
d_call: NA
j_call: TRBJ1-1
cdr3_nt: TGTGCCAGCAGAACACCCGGGGGCACTGAAGCTTTCTTT
cdr3_aa: CASRTPGGTEAFF

v_call: TRBV29-1
clone_size: NA
d_call: NA
j_call: TRBJ2-5
cdr3_nt: TGCAGCGGGCGAGACAGGTCACGGCGCTTAGGCCAGTACTTC
cdr3_aa: CSGRDRSRRLGQYF

v_call: TRBV7-9
clone_size: NA
d_call: TRBD1
j_call: TRBJ1-1
cdr3_nt: TGTGCCAGCAGCTTTGGGACAGGGAGGGGAGCTTTCTTT
cdr3_aa: CASSFGTGRGAFF

v_call: TRBV4-1
clone_size: NA
d_call: NA
j_call: TRBJ1-2
cdr3_nt: TGCGCCAGCAGCCTAGATCCCGGGGCCTGGCGCACCGGCTACACCTTC
cdr3_aa: CASSLDPGAWRTGYTF